The sequence of this T cell receptor (beta chain) was determined in a study of human T cells and chemical hapten exposure. TCRdb ran MiXCR on the RACE reads and lists one entry per CDR3 protein. The sample consists of under 120,000 distinct CDR3 sequences, roughly 9.6% of them appearing once. Study results and caveats: It should be noted that donors had alopecia, so their immune response may differ from healthy people's.

For this clonotype: Antigen specificity is unknown.

Indicated time point: patch test 1, 2 weeks after DPC sensitization. Treatment given: therapeutic diphenylcyclopropenone sensitization with weekly scalp DPC. The CDR3 consists of 14 residues. Germline CDR1 and CDR2: MNHEY and SVGEGT. Trimming took 8 bases from V and 4 from J, leaving 17 bases between them. The sequence derives from a middle-aged woman with alopecia areata. Some clones in this sample may be carry-over from other donors' samples. The sample was whole blood, taken in connection with sensitization to the hapten diphenylcyclopropenone (DPC). The chain joins TRBV6-2 or TRBV6-3 to TRBJ1-1; TRBD1 might be the D (5 bases). The CDR3 nucleotides read TGTGCCAGCCGCGTTGGGGGGTCGGTCACTGAAGCTTTCTTT. Its translation is CASRVGGSVTEAFF.